The clone carrying this TCR beta chain was picked up one time. Its antigen is as yet unknown. This record comes from a study of T-cell reconstitution after alpha-beta-depleted transplantation in children. Study-wide results and caveats: The main origin of T-cell counts and diversity one year after transplant was newly produced T cells. High day-60 TCRbeta diversity in some patients came from surviving recipient T cells and thymic progenitors. Several hundred expanded graft clones reportedly gave rise to the alpha-beta T cells present about two months after transplant.

The CDR3 spans 15 residues. V dropped 4 bases and J dropped 3; count of bases not matched to a gene: 6. CDR1 and CDR2 from the germline V gene are SEHNR and FQNEAQ (reference sequence). TCRbeta library construction was performed incorporating unique molecular identifiers. TCRdb re-called the PCR reads through MiXCR, storing one row per CDR3 protein. This table has 800,000 to 1,000,000 distinct CDR3 sequences, 25% to 30% appearing once. The sequencing here drew on PBMCs, mostly from graft donor cells, taken 360 days after TCRalphabeta/CD19-depleted stem cell transplant. This chain uses TRBV7-9 with TRBJ2-1; 7 positions agree with TRBD1. This receptor was obtained from a boy younger than two who had a stem cell transplant for SCID, so the T cells may come from the graft donor. CDR3 residues: CASSYAGGGYNEQFF. The CDR3 DNA reads TGTGCCAGCAGCTACGCAGGGGGTGGCTACAATGAGCAGTTCTTC.